The rows below give T cell receptor beta chains drawn from one sample of a study of blood T cell repertoires in COVID-19. Clones were read by immunoSEQ multiplex PCR, and TCRdb kept only the in-frame ones, dropping some. The table lists roughly 30,000 clones, approximately 81% of them singletons. Sequenced input: peripheral blood. These receptors originate from a human donor with acute or convalescent COVID-19. The donor label of this sample is uncertain. CDR3s include the opening cysteine and the closing phenylalanine or tryptophan. The D gene is left open where the match is weak. Some rows have no size entry. The others give once, few or many, or a class for an expanded clone.

CDR3nt | CDR3aa | d_gene | j_gene | v_gene | abundance
TGTGCCAGCAGGAGGGGAGGGGAGGACACTGAAGCTTTCTTT | CASRRGGEDTEAFF | - | TRBJ1-1 | TRBV6-5 | -
TGTGCCACAACGGGACAGGATGATGGCTACACCTTC | CATTGQDDGYTF | TRBD1 | TRBJ1-2 | TRBV6-5 | -
TGTGCCAGCAGCTCCCCTTCTACAGGGGCCGCTGAGCAGTTCTTC | CASSSPSTGAAEQFF | TRBD1 | TRBJ2-1 | TRBV11-3 | -
TGTGCCAGCAGCCCGAGCGAAGGGGGAAACTGGCGGGATCAGCCCCAGCATTTT | CASSPSEGGNWRDQPQHF | - | TRBJ1-5 | TRBV5-8 | -
TGTGCCAGCAGCGTAGGGGTACAGGGGGCGGACTATGGCTACACCTTC | CASSVGVQGADYGYTF | TRBD1 | TRBJ1-2 | TRBV9 | -
TGTGCCAGCAGTGAACTGGGACAGGGGGCTGGTGGGGCCAACGTCCTGACTTTC | CASSELGQGAGGANVLTF | TRBD1 | TRBJ2-6 | TRBV2 | -
TGTGCCAGCAGGTCTACAGGGAGTCCCCTCCACTTT | CASRSTGSPLHF | - | TRBJ1-6 | TRBV6-5 | -
TGCGCCAGCAGCTTGAGACAGGGTACCAGCATGGCCAAAAACATTCAGTACTTC | CASSLRQGTSMAKNIQYF | TRBD1 | TRBJ2-4 | TRBV5-1 | -
TGTGCCTGGAGTCCAAGGCAGGGGATACATTACGAGCAGTACTTC | CAWSPRQGIHYEQYF | - | TRBJ2-7 | TRBV30 | once
TGTGCCAGCAGCCTACGGGCGGGAGTTTACTACAATGAGCAGTTCTTC | CASSLRAGVYYNEQFF | TRBD2 | TRBJ2-1 | TRBV14 | -
TGTGCCAGCAGTCCTACGACAGTCTATGGCTACACCTTC | CASSPTTVYGYTF | - | TRBJ1-2 | TRBV11-3 | -
TGTGCCAGCAGTGACTGGGGCGGTGCCACCTACGAGCAGTACTTC | CASSDWGGATYEQYF | - | TRBJ2-7 | TRBV2 | once
TGTGCCAGCAGCTTGGACGGTACTACCTACGAGCAGTACTTC | CASSLDGTTYEQYF | - | TRBJ2-7 | TRBV5-4 | -
TGTGCCAGCAGCGCCGGGACAGGGAATGAAAAACTGTTTTTT | CASSAGTGNEKLFF | TRBD1 | TRBJ1-4 | TRBV2 | -